This T cell receptor beta chain was sequenced during a study of identical twins. Findings and caveats of the study: Shared out-of-frame alpha sequences (those common to twins) showed excess low generation probability. The models gave estimates that fell short of the out-of-frame TCR alpha sharing seen in monozygotic twins.

This clonotype was seen a few times. Its antigen is unidentified. Germline V gene lookup returns CDR1 LNHDA and CDR2 SQIVND (reference sequence). V trimming: 6 bases; J trimming: 6 bases; junction bases outside the gene matches: 6. The CDR3 length is 14 residues. Each CDR3 protein gets one entry after TCRdb re-called the 5' RACE reads with MiXCR. The data contain some 330,000 distinct CDR3 sequences, 9% of them seen just once; the ten biggest clones take up about 9.1%. The chain carries TRBV19 and TRBJ2-1; 9 positions match TRBD1. Specimen: naive T cells sorted from blood. The clonotype comes from a woman aged 45 to 65 in good health. The CDR3 sequence is CASRTGGFFNEQFF. The CDR3 coding sequence is TGTGCCAGTAGGACAGGGGGATTTTTCAATGAGCAGTTCTTC.